Following are 32 T cell receptor beta chains from one sample sequenced in a study of blood T cells in healthy people across ages. Sample-barcoded 5' priming and a J-beta primer mix drove a second PCR of 7 to 11 cycles. TCRdb itself ran the 5' RACE reads through MiXCR, one entry per CDR3 protein. This table holds approximately 1.5 million distinct CDR3 sequences, roughly a third found once. The sequenced sample was blood. The source of these receptors is a woman aged 25 to 45 in good health.

This chain connects TRBV5-5 to TRBJ2-3, with 7 bases lining up with TRBD1. The V segment lost 3 bases and the J segment 9 bases; nucleotides outside the gene matches: 10. CDR1 SGHKS and CDR2 YYEKEE come from the germline V gene (reference sequence). This CDR3 comprises 14 residues. The CDR3 is CASSSYRTGETQYF. The DNA of the CDR3 is TGTGCCAGCAGCTCCTACCGGACAGGAGAAACGCAGTATTTT.

This clonotype was counted between two and nine times. Sequence at one end of the junction differs from germline and may be a read error. J is TRBJ2-7 and V is TRBV3-1; D gene unclear. CDR3 size: 13 residues. CDR1 and CDR2 (germline): LGHDT, YNNKEL (reference sequence). CDR3 DNA: TGTGTCAGCAGCCAAGAGTGGACCTACGAGCAGTACTTC. This translates into CVSSQEWTYEQYF.

The genes are TRBV5-5 and TRBJ1-2, with D hard to call. V lost 1 base, J lost 2 bases, and 6 bases lay in between. Per the germline V gene, CDR1 is SGHKS and CDR2 is YYEKEE (reference sequence). The CDR3 runs 13 residues. The CDR3 nucleotides are TGTGCCAGCAGCTTGTCGGACAACTATGGCTACACCTTC. Encoded protein: CASSLSDNYGYTF.

This rearrangement joins TRBV20-1 to TRBJ2-3; 10 nucleotides agree with TRBD2. The CDR3 runs 17 residues. Losses at the gene ends were 6 bases for V and 0 bases for J; bases not matched to a gene: 12. Per germline, CDR1 DFQATT and CDR2 SNEGSKA (reference sequence). CDR3 amino acids: CSATFSSGGLSTDTQYF. For the CDR3, the DNA is TGCAGTGCAACCTTTTCTAGCGGGGGACTTAGCACAGATACGCAGTATTTT.

This chain connects TRBV2 to TRBJ1-2; D gene uncertain. V lost 6 bases to trimming and J lost 4 bases, with 15 bases between them. CDR1 and CDR2 from the germline V gene are SNHLY and FYNNEI. This CDR3 region has 14 residues. CDR3 amino acids: CASRERAARYGYTF. CDR3 coding DNA: TGTGCCAGCAGGGAAAGGGCAGCGCGCTATGGCTACACCTTC.

J is TRBJ2-3 and V is TRBV4-1; possible D gene TRBD1, 7 bases. Germline CDR1 and CDR2: MGHRA and YSYEKL. The V gene lost 0 bases and the J gene lost 9 bases, with 19 bases spanning the gap. The CDR3 covers 16 residues. The CDR3 loop reads CASSQDTGEPGGTQYF. As DNA, the CDR3 is TGCGCCAGCAGCCAAGATACAGGGGAACCCGGGGGAACGCAGTATTTT.

The rearrangement links TRBV20-1 to TRBJ2-5, with a tentative D call TRBD1 (5 bases). Judging by the DNA end, TRBJ2-7 fits better; the J call may be wrong. This CDR3 comprises 17 residues. The germline V gene encodes CDR1 DFQATT and CDR2 SNEGSKA (reference sequence). The CDR3 spells CSLLEYRLNRGSYEQYF. CDR3 bases: TGCAGCCTATTAGAGTACAGGCTCAATAGGGGATCCTACGAGCAGTACTTC.

About this clonotype: A single base separates this from a much larger clone, so it may be a read error. This chain links TRBV4-1 with TRBJ2-3; the D call may be TRBD1 or TRBD2 (5 bases each). The germline V gene encodes CDR1 MGHRA and CDR2 YSYEKL. Trimming cost V 1 base and J 8 bases, with 13 bases left between them. This CDR3 comprises 14 residues. The CDR3 nucleotides are TGCGCCAGCAGCCAAGGAAAGGGACGGGGTACGCAGTATTTT. This codes for CASSQGKGRGTQYF.

This clonotype was seen a handful of times. V usage is TRBV20-1 and J usage is TRBJ2-7; the D is unclear. The V end lost 2 bases, the J end lost 5 bases, and 10 bases lay between the germline ends. Germline lookup yields CDR1 DFQATT and CDR2 SNEGSKA (reference sequence). The CDR3 has 12 residues. The chain's CDR3 is CSARLAVHEQYF. CDR3 sequence (DNA): TGCAGTGCTAGATTGGCAGTCCACGAGCAGTACTTC.

The genes are TRBV20-1 and TRBJ2-5; no clear D gene. The CDR3 runs 13 residues. Germline CDR1 and CDR2: DFQATT and SNEGSKA (reference sequence). Deletions cut 6 bases from V and 1 base from J, with 12 bases between. This CDR3 is CSALLVFQETQYF. CDR3 sequence (DNA): TGCAGTGCCTTATTGGTATTCCAAGAGACCCAGTACTTC.

This clonotype appeared a few times. V usage is TRBV15 and J usage is TRBJ1-4, with 10 positions matching TRBD1. CDR3 size: 15 residues. Germline CDR1 and CDR2: LNHNV and YYDKDF (reference sequence). Trimming removed 5 bases from V and 4 bases from J; junction bases left unmatched: 4. The CDR3 spells CATSGTGAINEKLFF. CDR3 nucleotides: TGTGCCACCAGCGGGACAGGGGCGATTAATGAAAAACTGTTTTTT.

This clonotype turned up a few times. The DNA for the CDR3 is TGCGCCAGCAGCCTCCTCTACCTACAGGGTAGCGGCTACACCTTC. This codes for CASSLLYLQGSGYTF. The chain links TRBV4-1 to TRBJ1-2; perhaps TRBD1 as D (6 bases). Trimming took 4 bases from V and 8 from J, leaving 20 bases between them. CDR3 length: 15 residues. Looked up from germline, CDR1 is MGHRA and CDR2 is YSYEKL.

This clonotype showed up many times. The chain employs TRBV12-3 or TRBV12-4 and TRBJ2-7, with TRBD1 identical over 7 bases. This CDR3 has 14 residues. V lost 5 bases, J lost 3 bases, and 7 bases stayed unmatched. The CDR3 region has the DNA TGTGCCAGCAGTCCGTCCGACAGGGACTACGAGCAGTACTTC. Translating it yields CASSPSDRDYEQYF.

The chain uses TRBV20-1 and TRBJ2-7; 16 bases agree with TRBD2. Trimming removed 5 bases from V and 2 bases from J; junction bases left unmatched: 6. Germline CDR1 and CDR2: DFQATT and SNEGSKA (reference sequence). CDR3 length: 16 amino acids. The CDR3 spells CSAAGTSGRGTYEQYF. CDR3 sequence (DNA): TGCAGTGCTGCCGGGACTAGCGGGAGGGGGACCTACGAGCAGTACTTC.

This clonotype was found many times. The chain employs TRBV27 and TRBJ2-1, with 11 bases lining up with TRBD2. The trim removed 4 bases at V and 6 bases at J, leaving 5 bases unmatched. The CDR3 is 15 residues long. The germline V gene encodes CDR1 MNHEY and CDR2 SMNVEV (reference sequence). CDR3 sequence: CASSSGTSGTNEQFF. DNA for the CDR3: TGTGCCAGCAGTTCCGGGACTAGCGGTACCAATGAGCAGTTCTTC.

This clonotype has a handful of counts. V gene TRBV7-3 combines with J gene TRBJ2-3, with 13 bases aligning to TRBD2. CDR3 length: 16 residues. V was pared by 5 bases and J by 2 bases, with 4 bases of the junction left unmatched. CDR1 and CDR2 from the germline V gene are SGHTA and FQGTGA. The CDR3 DNA is TGTGCCAGCAGCACTGGGACTAGCGGGATCACAGATACGCAGTATTTT. Translating it yields CASSTGTSGITDTQYF.

This chain joins TRBV5-6 and TRBJ2-5; TRBD1 matches at 7 bases. The J call may be incorrect, as the DNA end agrees better with TRBJ2-7. Per the germline V gene, CDR1 is SGHDT and CDR2 is YYEEEE. The CDR3 loop spans 14 amino acids. This CDR3 is CASSQTGRGVEQYF. For the CDR3, the DNA is TGTGCCAGCAGCCAGACAGGGAGAGGGGTCGAGCAGTACTTC.

This clonotype was counted between two and nine times. The rearrangement links TRBV28 to TRBJ2-2; TRBD1 matches at 7 bases. In germline, CDR1 is MDHEN, CDR2 SYDVKM. V dropped 6 bases and J dropped 2; count of bases not matched to a gene: 6. This CDR3 is built from 15 residues. Here the CDR3 DNA reads TGTGCCAGCAGAGGGACAGCCCCAAACACCGGGGAGCTGTTTTTT. Amino acids: CASRGTAPNTGELFF. The full variable domain, with the rest looked up from reference TRBV28 and TRBJ2-2, is DVKVTQSSRYLVKRTGEKVFLECVQDMDHENMFWYRQDPGLGLRLIYFSYDVKMKEKGDIPEGYSVSREKKERFSLILESASTNQTSMYLCASRGTAPNTGELFFGEGSRLTVL.

The chain recombines TRBV5-1 with TRBJ1-4; possibly TRBD1 for D (5 bases). There are 13 residues in the CDR3. The germline CDR1 and CDR2 sequences are SGHRS and YFSETQ. The V end lost 9 bases, the J end lost 7 bases, and 16 bases lay between the germline ends. CDR3 sequence: CAIVGGFREKLFF. The DNA of the CDR3 is TGCGCCATCGTCGGGGGTTTTCGTGAAAAACTGTTTTTT.

As to this clonotype: It may be a read error: a sequence one base away is much more abundant. This sequence joins TRBV19 and TRBJ2-1; a possible D gene is TRBD2 (5 bases). From germline, CDR1 is LNHDA and CDR2 SQIVND (reference sequence). The CDR3 covers 14 residues. V was clipped by 6 bases and J by 7 bases, with 16 bases between them. Here the CDR3 reads CASRSWTQGNEQFF. CDR3 DNA sequence: TGTGCCAGTAGGAGCTGGACTCAAGGGAATGAGCAGTTCTTC.

This clonotype was seen a handful of times. V is TRBV27 and J is TRBJ2-1; perhaps TRBD2 as D (6 bases). Looked up from germline, CDR1 is MNHEY and CDR2 is SMNVEV (reference sequence). V was clipped by 6 bases and J by 3 bases, with 12 bases between them. The length of the CDR3 is 14 residues. The CDR3 coding sequence is TGTGCCAGCAGGCCTAGCGAGATCTACAATGAGCAGTTCTTC. This encodes CASRPSEIYNEQFF.

Only a few counts were recorded for this clonotype. The chain recombines TRBV15 with TRBJ2-5; possible D gene TRBD1, 6 bases. Looked up from germline, CDR1 is LNHNV and CDR2 is YYDKDF (reference sequence). V lost 4 bases and J lost 3, with 12 bases in between. The CDR3 has 14 residues. In DNA form, the CDR3 reads TGTGCCACCAGCATCGGGGCAGGGGAAGAGACCCAGTACTTC. Encoded protein: CATSIGAGEETQYF. The entire variable domain, with the rest obtained from reference TRBV15 and TRBJ2-5, is as follows: DAMVIQNPRYQVTQFGKPVTLSCSQTLNHNVMYWYQQKSSQAPKLLFHYYDKDFNNEADTPDNFQSRRPNTSFCFLDIRSPGLGDTAMYLCATSIGAGEETQYFGPGTRLLVL.

This clonotype was recorded once. V usage is TRBV28 and J usage is TRBJ2-7; maybe TRBD2 (5 bases). V was trimmed by 5 bases and J by 3 bases, leaving 20 bases between them. The CDR3 covers 16 residues. Germline loops: CDR1 MDHEN, CDR2 SYDVKM. The CDR3: CASSPPTSRTHYEQYF. For the CDR3, the DNA is TGTGCCAGCAGTCCTCCTACTTCCCGGACTCACTACGAGCAGTACTTC.

This clonotype was found a few times. The rearrangement uses TRBV5-1 and TRBJ2-2; 9 bases fit TRBD1. The CDR3 contains 17 residues. CDR1 and CDR2 (germline): SGHRS, YFSETQ. V lost 1 base, J lost 4 bases, and 8 bases stayed unmatched. This chain's CDR3 is CASSLNPGQGSTGELFF. The CDR3 DNA follows: TGCGCCAGCAGCTTGAATCCGGGACAGGGTAGCACCGGGGAGCTGTTTTTT.

This clonotype came up a few times. The chain is built from TRBV7-8 and TRBJ2-5; D is perhaps TRBD1 (5 bases). The CDR3 runs 15 residues. Trimming took 4 bases from V and 2 from J, leaving 14 bases between them. CDR1 and CDR2 from the germline V gene are SGHVS and FQNEAQ. As DNA, the CDR3 is TGTGCCAGCAGCTCACCGACAGACCGACAAGAGACCCAGTACTTC. Translation gives CASSSPTDRQETQYF.

A few counts support this clonotype. CDR3 in amino acids: CASSSSSGNYGYTF. In DNA form, the CDR3 reads TGCGCCAGCAGCTCAAGCTCAGGAAACTATGGCTACACCTTC. This sequence joins TRBV4-1 and TRBJ1-2; D call uncertain. Trimming left V 5 bases short and J 2 bases short, with 12 bases between. CDR1 and CDR2 from the germline V gene are MGHRA and YSYEKL. The CDR3 extends over 14 amino acids.

This clonotype was seen more than once but under ten times. The J gene is TRBJ2-2, the V gene TRBV29-1; D remains ambiguous. The CDR3 totals 14 residues. From germline, CDR1 is SQVTM and CDR2 ANQGSEA. The V end lost 8 bases, the J end lost 2 bases, and 15 bases lay between the germline ends. CDR3 sequence reads: CSYKVTFNTGELFF. The CDR3 DNA reads TGCAGCTATAAGGTCACGTTTAACACCGGGGAGCTGTTTTTT.

This clonotype has a handful of counts. The chain recombines TRBV4-2 with TRBJ2-5; D is tentatively TRBD1 or TRBD2 (5 bases each). The CDR3 spans 16 residues. Germline loops: CDR1 LGHNA, CDR2 YNFKEQ. V was clipped by 6 bases and J by 1 base, with 18 bases between them. Here the CDR3 DNA reads TGTGCCAGCAGTTCGGCGGGTGGGGGAACCCAAGAGACCCAGTACTTC. This encodes CASSSAGGGTQETQYF.

This clonotype appeared many times. This rearrangement joins TRBV9 to TRBJ2-3; D tentatively fits TRBD1 or TRBD2 (5 bases each). The V gene lost 0 bases and the J gene lost 4 bases, with 18 bases spanning the gap. Looked up from germline, CDR1 is SGDLS and CDR2 is YYNGEE. CDR3 length: 17 residues. CDR3 DNA: TGTGCCAGCAGCGTAGCCGGGACCCCAAGTCGGGCAGATACGCAGTATTTT. Translated: CASSVAGTPSRADTQYF.

The V call is TRBV24-1, the J call TRBJ2-3, with 8 bases that match TRBD1. The CDR3 is 17 amino acids. With 4 bases clipped from V and 2 bases from J, the junction kept 10 bases outside the gene matches. CDR1 and CDR2 (germline): KGHDR, SFDVKD. CDR3 DNA: TGTGCCACCAGTGAGTTCCGACAGGGGCTATACACAGATACGCAGTATTTT. Protein: CATSEFRQGLYTDTQYF.

This sequence joins TRBV20-1 and TRBJ2-1; 8 bases line up with TRBD2. The CDR3 has 14 residues. CDR1 DFQATT and CDR2 SNEGSKA come from the germline V gene (reference sequence). V lost 4 bases to trimming and J lost 2 bases; unmatched junction nucleotides: 4. The CDR3 coding sequence is TGCAGTGCTAACGGGGGGGAGACCTACAATGAGCAGTTCTTC. Protein product: CSANGGETYNEQFF.

Concerning this clonotype: Given a much more abundant clone one base away, this may be a read error. This chain links TRBV20-1 with TRBJ2-5, with 9 bases identical to TRBD2. The CDR3 has 14 amino acids. CDR1 and CDR2 (germline): DFQATT, SNEGSKA (reference sequence). The V and J ends lost 6 bases and 5 bases, in that order; junction bases with no gene match: 10. CDR3 nucleotide sequence: TGCAGTGCCAGACCTAGCGGGGACTGTGAGACCCAGTACTTC. As protein: CSARPSGDCETQYF.